The 25 T cell receptor beta chains given below trace back to one sample, sequenced in a study of post-analysis software for immune sequencing data. Study results and caveats: Controls showed lower frequencies than patients for a few TRBV segments, and TRBV5-6, TRBV5-1 and TRBV20-1 were among these.

These receptors have no identified antigens. The TCR beta cDNA libraries contained unique molecular identifiers. MiXCR, run by TCRdb on the PCR reads, gives a single entry per CDR3 protein. Among around 200,000 distinct CDR3 sequences listed, 29% were seen once. The sequenced sample consisted of blood. The receptors were sampled from a girl under 18 with multiple sclerosis.

In its sample, this clonotype was seen a few times. V usage is TRBV6-5 and J usage is TRBJ1-1; D is undetermined. CDR1 is MNHEY, CDR2 SVGAGI, per germline. V dropped 6 bases and J dropped 1 base, with 9 bases sitting between them. The CDR3 is made up of 13 amino acids. The CDR3 spells CASSLTENTEAFF. DNA of the CDR3: TGTGCCAGCAGCTTAACAGAGAACACTGAAGCTTTCTTT.

As regards this clonotype: Since a much larger clone is just one base distant, this may be a read error. V gene TRBV12-3 or TRBV12-4 combines with J gene TRBJ1-6; D may be TRBD1 (5 bases). The length of the CDR3 is 13 residues. The CDR3 is CASNGQGDSPRHF. The CDR3 DNA sequence: TGTGCCAGCAATGGGCAGGGAGATTCACCCCGCCACTTT.

This clonotype was counted many times. In DNA form, the CDR3 reads TGTGCCAGCAGCTCGACAACGGGTCAGCCCCAGCATTTT. The encoded protein is CASSSTTGQPQHF. The gene calls are TRBV6-5 and TRBJ1-5; the D is unclear. CDR3 length: 13 residues. The germline V and J ends were trimmed by 6 bases and 6 bases, with 12 bases remaining between them. From germline, CDR1 is MNHEY and CDR2 SVGAGI.

This sequence joins TRBV20-1 and TRBJ2-1, with D tentatively TRBD2 (6 bases). The ends were cut back, 5 bases at V and 0 bases at J, with 20 bases in the middle. The germline V gene encodes CDR1 DFQATT and CDR2 SNEGSKA (reference sequence). The CDR3 runs 17 residues. CDR3 sequence (DNA): TGCAGTGCTCCTACTTTGGGGGGAGGAAGCTCCTACAATGAGCAGTTCTTC. This sequence encodes CSAPTLGGGSSYNEQFF.

The table lists this clonotype with many counts. This chain uses TRBV5-1 with TRBJ1-2, with unresolved D. There are 14 residues in the CDR3. Trimming took 4 bases from V and 7 from J, leaving 17 bases between them. CDR1 and CDR2 (germline): SGHRS, YFSETQ. The DNA for the CDR3 is TGCGCCAGCAGCCGCGAAGGACGCGAGAGTGGCTACACCTTC. Protein sequence: CASSREGRESGYTF.

About this clonotype: A much larger clone sits a single nucleotide away, making a read error possible. The CDR3 loop reads CSAVSGKGNEQYF. The CDR3 nucleotides are TGCAGTGCTGTTAGCGGGAAGGGCAATGAGCAGTACTTC. The chain has TRBV20-1 and TRBJ2-4, with TRBD2 matching over 8 bases. Germline trimming cut 5 bases from V and 13 bases from J; bases unmatched to any gene: 13. The CDR3 totals 13 residues. Germline lookup yields CDR1 DFQATT and CDR2 SNEGSKA (reference sequence).

Many counts were recorded for this clonotype. The chain uses TRBV21-1 and TRBJ2-5; the D call TRBD2 from the table was never checked on the DNA. TRBV21-1 is a listed pseudogene. This CDR3 spans 14 amino acids. CDR3 amino acids: CASSKEGEKETQYF. In DNA form, the CDR3 reads TGTGCCAGCAGCAAAGAGGGAGAAAAAGAGACCCAGTACTTC.

This clonotype was seen more than once but under ten times. A read error may account for a junction end that differs from germline. V is TRBV29-1 and J is TRBJ1-1, with TRBD1 matching over 11 bases. Germline values: CDR1 SQVTM, CDR2 ANQGSEA. This CDR3 region has 15 residues. The CDR3 DNA sequence: TGCAGTGTTGAACCGGGACAGGGGGATGACACTGAAGCTTTCTTT. Translated, it gives CSVEPGQGDDTEAFF.

The gene calls are TRBV21-1 and TRBJ2-1; the table's D call of TRBD2 was not tested on the DNA. TRBV21-1 is reported as a pseudogene. The CDR3 spans 17 residues. CDR3 in amino acids: CASSTQRTSGGRNEQFF. In DNA form, the CDR3 reads TGTGCCAGCAGCACGCAACGGACTAGCGGGGGGAGGAATGAGCAGTTCTTC.

This chain uses TRBV5-1 with TRBJ2-1, with 8 bases aligning to TRBD2. V was clipped by 2 bases and J by 3 bases; unmatched bases: 4. The CDR3 is 15 residues long. From germline, CDR1 is SGHRS and CDR2 YFSETQ. The CDR3 DNA is TGCGCCAGCAGCTTTAGCGGGGTTAGCTACAATGAGCAGTTCTTC. Translation: CASSFSGVSYNEQFF.

This clonotype was detected many times. The J gene is TRBJ2-1, the V gene TRBV10-3; 7 bases map to TRBD1. CDR3 length: 14 residues. Trimming at V came to 6 bases and at J to 8 bases, leaving 10 bases not matched to a gene. CDR1 and CDR2 from the germline V gene are ENHRY and SYGVKD. The CDR3 is CAISRDHTGDEQFF. The CDR3 nucleotides read TGTGCCATCAGCCGGGACCACACAGGGGATGAGCAGTTCTTC.

This clonotype was observed many times. V usage is TRBV6-1 and J usage is TRBJ2-7, with 9 bases fitting TRBD2. There are 15 residues in the CDR3. Germline V gene sequence: CDR1 MNHNS, CDR2 SASEGT. Unmatched junction bases numbered 9, after V lost 7 bases and J lost 2 bases. CDR3 nucleotide sequence: TGTGCCAGCATGACTAGCGGCCGTTTTACCTACGAGCAGTACTTC. Its translation is CASMTSGRFTYEQYF.

In this sample, this clonotype turned up many times. This rearrangement joins TRBV20-1 to TRBJ2-5; 9 nucleotides align to TRBD1. Germline V gene lookup returns CDR1 DFQATT and CDR2 SNEGSKA (reference sequence). The J segment lost 5 bases and the V segment lost 3 bases, leaving 7 bases of the junction unmatched. The CDR3 runs 14 residues. CDR3 protein: CSARGTGSVETQYF. CDR3 in DNA: TGCAGTGCTAGGGGGACAGGGTCCGTCGAGACCCAGTACTTC.

This clonotype has more than one count but fewer than ten. The chain links TRBV5-6 to TRBJ2-2; no firm D call. Germline V lookup: CDR1 SGHDT, CDR2 YYEEEE. Trimming shortened V by 4 bases and J by 5 bases, and 9 bases separated the two germline ends. The CDR3 length is 13 residues. CDR3 bases: TGTGCCAGCAGCCCCAGTGGGACCGGGGAGCTGTTTTTT. This gives the protein CASSPSGTGELFF. The whole variable domain, filled in from reference TRBV5-6 and TRBJ2-2, reads DAGVTQSPTHLIKTRGQQVTLRCSPKSGHDTVSWYQQALGQGPQFIFQYYEEEERQRGNFPDRFSGHQFPNYSSELNVNALLLGDSALYLCASSPSGTGELFFGEGSRLTVL.

This clonotype was seen a handful of times. The chain is built from TRBV3-1 and TRBJ1-4; D is uncertain. Trimming removed 5 bases from V and 8 bases from J, with 18 bases in between. The germline gives CDR1 LGHDT, CDR2 YNNKEL (reference sequence). The CDR3 consists of 15 residues. The CDR3 sequence is CASSSRGETGEKLFF. The CDR3 DNA reads TGTGCCAGCAGCTCTCGTGGGGAAACGGGAGAAAAACTGTTTTTT.

The chain links TRBV9 to TRBJ1-1, with unresolved D. Germline assignment: CDR1 SGDLS and CDR2 YYNGEE. The CDR3 totals 15 residues. The germline V and J ends were trimmed by 3 bases and 0 bases, with 12 bases remaining between them. The CDR3 DNA sequence: TGTGCCAGCAGCGAGCTGACGGGTATGAACACTGAAGCTTTCTTT. It encodes CASSELTGMNTEAFF.

A remark on this clonotype: Just one base apart from a much larger clone, this may be a read error. This chain connects TRBV11-2 to TRBJ2-1, with 7 positions matching TRBD1. The CDR3 has 15 amino acids. Germline CDR1 is SGHAT and CDR2 is FQNNGV. The CDR3 loop reads CACSSPWGTDNEQFF. The CDR3 DNA reads TGTGCCTGCAGCTCTCCCTGGGGGACAGACAATGAGCAGTTCTTC.

As to this clonotype: One junction end disagrees with the germline gene, perhaps due to a read error. CDR3 nucleotides: TGTGCCAGCAGTGATCGCGGCTCTATCTATGGCCACACCTTC. It encodes CASSDRGSIYGHTF. The rearrangement joins TRBV6-6 to TRBJ1-2; D remains unclear. This CDR3 contains 14 residues. CDR1 is MNHNY and CDR2 is SVGAGI in the germline V gene (reference sequence).

On this clonotype itself: This clone may be a read error of a much larger clone one base away. The chain has TRBV20-1 and TRBJ1-2, with 9 positions matching TRBD1. Germline V gene lookup returns CDR1 DFQATT and CDR2 SNEGSKA (reference sequence). This CDR3 has 11 amino acids. DNA for the CDR3: TGCGGCACGGACAGGGGCAATGGCTACACCTTC. Its protein is CGTDRGNGYTF.

The chain recombines TRBV5-5 with TRBJ1-1; D gene ambiguous. The CDR3 totals 11 residues. Between the trimmed V and J ends, which lost 4 bases and 1 base, there was a span of 2 bases. The V gene's germline CDR1 is SGHKS and CDR2 YYEKEE (reference sequence). Here the CDR3 DNA reads TGTGCCAGCAGCCAGAACACTGAAGCTTTCTTT. This gives the protein CASSQNTEAFF.

This clonotype was counted only a few times. CDR3 amino acids: CASRIWDEEDGYTF. CDR3 sequence (DNA): TGCGCCAGCCGAATATGGGACGAGGAGGATGGCTACACCTTC. The chain recombines TRBV5-1 with TRBJ1-2; the D gene is possibly TRBD1 (5 bases). CDR1 is SGHRS, CDR2 YFSETQ, per germline. There are 14 residues in the CDR3. V was shortened by 7 bases and J by 6 bases, with 19 bases between the two germline ends.

This clonotype was counted a few times. The chain couples TRBV4-1 to TRBJ1-2, with 12 bases aligning to TRBD1. The length of the CDR3 is 17 residues. J was trimmed by 7 bases and V by 0 bases; bases with no gene match: 9. Germline assignment: CDR1 MGHRA and CDR2 YSYEKL. DNA for the CDR3: TGCGCCAGCAGCCAAGATGTCGGGACAGGGGGCTGGGGTGGCTACACCTTC. Translation: CASSQDVGTGGWGGYTF.

This clonotype was detected only once. V is TRBV30 and J is TRBJ2-7, with a possible D match to TRBD1 (6 bases). Germline lookup yields CDR1 GTSNPN and CDR2 SVGIG (reference sequence). This CDR3 contains 13 residues. V was cut by 7 bases and J by 2 bases, with 15 bases left in between. The CDR3: CAYSGHLPYEQYF. The DNA of the CDR3 is TGTGCCTACTCGGGACACTTACCCTACGAGCAGTACTTC.

This clonotype was picked up many times. This chain links TRBV5-6 with TRBJ1-2; unclear D gene. This CDR3 comprises 14 residues. The V end was cut by 0 bases, the J end by 4 bases, with 10 bases between. Germline V lookup: CDR1 SGHDT, CDR2 YYEEEE. For the CDR3, the DNA is TGTGCCAGCAGCTTGGGGTTGGTTATCTATGGCTACACCTTC. It is translated as CASSLGLVIYGYTF.

The rearrangement uses TRBV20-1 and TRBJ2-5; 11 bases fit TRBD2. Germline lookup yields CDR1 DFQATT and CDR2 SNEGSKA (reference sequence). The V gene end was trimmed by 6 bases and the J gene end by 7 bases; junction bases not matched to a gene: 10. The CDR3 has 14 amino acids. The CDR3 DNA follows: TGCAGTGCCCCGGGACTAGCGGTTCTTGGGACCCAGTACTTC. This gives the protein CSAPGLAVLGTQYF.